These T cell receptor beta chains were read from a single sample in a study of shared clonotypes between healthy human individuals. Clones were sequenced by immunoSEQ multiplex PCR, and TCRdb holds only the in-frame ones, with some missing. The sample lists around 700,000 clones; 72% were seen once. Sample: memory CD4+ T cells sorted from blood. The source of these receptors is a woman in her twenties or thirties in good health. The CDR3 runs from the conserved cysteine through the conserved F or W. The order of the fields is clone size, J gene, V gene, D gene, CDR3 DNA, CDR3 protein. A D gene is named only where the DNA matches it firmly. Size is omitted from some rows. Given values are once, few, many or a class for expanded clones.

many,TRBJ2-4,TRBV2,-,TGTGCCAGCAAGCAAGAAGTGGCCAAAAACATTCAGTACTTC,CASKQEVAKNIQYF
-,TRBJ2-5,TRBV7-9,TRBD2,TGTGCCAGCAGCCCCCCCCGGGGGGTAGGAGAGACCCAGTACTTC,CASSPPRGVGETQYF
-,TRBJ2-3,TRBV5-4,TRBD1,TGTGCCAGCAGCTTGTGGACAGGGGGCGCAGATACGCAGTATTTT,CASSLWTGGADTQYF
-,TRBJ2-2,TRBV27,-,TGTGCCAGCAGTCCCGGGACTCCCAACACCGGGGAGCTGTTTTTT,CASSPGTPNTGELFF
-,TRBJ2-1,TRBV9,-,TGTGCCAGCAGCGTAGTTGGGCAGGGCTCCTACAATGAGCAGTTCTTC,CASSVVGQGSYNEQFF
few,TRBJ2-7,TRBV5-1,TRBD1,TGCGCCAGCAGCTTGGCTGGGACAGGGCCCAGGGACGAGCAGTACTTC,CASSLAGTGPRDEQYF
once,TRBJ1-2,TRBV7-2,-,TGTGCCAGCAGCTTCAGAGGGGGCTACACCTTC,CASSFRGGYTF
once,TRBJ2-3,TRBV15,TRBD1,TGTGCCACCAGCACAGGACAGGGGTCAGATACGCAGTATTTT,CATSTGQGSDTQYF
-,TRBJ2-1,TRBV28,-,TGTGCCAGCAGTTTTGTGGGGGATCTGGATAATGAGCAGTTCTTC,CASSFVGDLDNEQFF
-,TRBJ2-7,TRBV11-3,-,TGTGCCAGCAGCTTATTTCGGACTGACCCCTACGAGCAGTACTTC,CASSLFRTDPYEQYF
-,TRBJ2-7,TRBV9,TRBD1,TGTGCCAGCAGCGTAGTCGTCCAGGGGGCGCGAGACGAGCAGTACTTC,CASSVVVQGARDEQYF
-,TRBJ2-2,TRBV19,-,TGTGCCAGTACCGGGACACCGAACACCGGGGAGCTGTTTTTT,CASTGTPNTGELFF
-,TRBJ2-1,TRBV7-6,-,TGTGCCAGCACTAGCGCTAATGAGCAGTTCTTC,CASTSANEQFF
once,TRBJ2-1,TRBV13,TRBD2,TGTGCCAGCAGCTTAGGGCCGGGAGGGTACAATGAGCAGTTCTTC,CASSLGPGGYNEQFF
-,TRBJ2-1,TRBV7-3,TRBD1,TGTGCCAGCAGCTTAACGCCGGGACAGGGCAATGAGCAGTTCTTC,CASSLTPGQGNEQFF
many,TRBJ1-3,TRBV19,-,TGTGCCAGCAGGGAGATGGTTTCAGGAAACACCATATATTTT,CASREMVSGNTIYF
-,TRBJ2-1,TRBV11-2,TRBD2,TGTGCCAGCAGTCCGGGACTAGCGGGAGACAATGAGCAGTTCTTC,CASSPGLAGDNEQFF
-,TRBJ2-2,TRBV4-2,-,TGTGCCAGCAGCCATGGGGCCGGGGGTAATTCCGGGGAGCTGTTTTTT,CASSHGAGGNSGELFF
-,TRBJ2-7,TRBV7-8,-,TGTGCCAGCAGCCCGAGAGACCTGGGGGAGCAGTACTTC,CASSPRDLGEQYF
-,TRBJ1-4,TRBV5-1,-,TGCGCCAGCAGCTTGTCAGGAGGCGTCGTAGGCGAAAAACTGTTTTTT,CASSLSGGVVGEKLFF
-,TRBJ2-7,TRBV18,-,TGTGCCAGCTCACCGGGAGCCACGGGAGAGCAGTACTTC,CASSPGATGEQYF
-,TRBJ2-2,TRBV5-1,-,TGCGCCAGCAGCTTGGCCTTGGACACCGGGGAGCTGTTTTTT,CASSLALDTGELFF
few,TRBJ2-7,TRBV6-1,TRBD1,TGTGCCAGCAGTGCCCTACAGGGGCAGTCCTACGAGCAGTACTTC,CASSALQGQSYEQYF
-,TRBJ1-4,TRBV5-1,-,TGCGCCAGCAGCTTGGTCCCAGGACCCGGACTTAGAGAAAAACTGTTTTTT,CASSLVPGPGLREKLFF
-,TRBJ2-7,TRBV11-1,TRBD2,TGTGCCAGCAGCTTCACCCCGCTCCAAGCGGGAGGTCGGGAGCAGTACTTC,CASSFTPLQAGGREQYF
-,TRBJ2-2,TRBV7-2,TRBD1,TGTGCCAGCAGCCCACAGGGGGCGCTGGCGAACACCGGGGAGCTGTTTTTT,CASSPQGALANTGELFF
-,TRBJ2-3,TRBV5-1,-,TGCGCCAGCAGCTTGTTTAGTTACGGCACAGATACGCAGTATTTT,CASSLFSYGTDTQYF
-,TRBJ1-2,TRBV7-2,-,TGTGCCAGCAGCTTACGGGACGGCGGTGGCTACACCTTC,CASSLRDGGGYTF
once,TRBJ2-7,TRBV6-5,-,TGTGCCAGCGGCCACGGACAGTTGTACGAGCAGTACTTC,CASGHGQLYEQYF
-,TRBJ2-1,TRBV28,TRBD2,TGTGCCAGCCGTCTACAATCGGCTAGCGGGTACAATGAGCAGTTCTTC,CASRLQSASGYNEQFF
-,TRBJ2-3,TRBV27,-,TGTGCCAGCAGTACTACACGCACGCAGTATTTT,CASSTTRTQYF
-,TRBJ1-4,TRBV11-2,-,TGTGCCAGCAGCCCACAGGTTTCTAATGAAAAACTGTTTTTT,CASSPQVSNEKLFF
-,TRBJ2-5,TRBV2,TRBD2,TGTGCCAGCAGTGACGCTAGCGGGAGTAAGACCCAGTACTTC,CASSDASGSKTQYF
few,TRBJ2-7,TRBV2,-,TGTGCCGGGGTGGGCCGGAGCTCCTACGAGCAGTACTTC,CAGVGRSSYEQYF
-,TRBJ1-5,TRBV28,-,TGTGCCAGCAGTATTCGGGTATGGGGAGTAGTTGGCAATCAGCCCCAGCATTTT,CASSIRVWGVVGNQPQHF
-,TRBJ2-2,TRBV11-2,TRBD2,TGTGCCAGCAGCTCCCGACTAGCGGGAATTTCGAACACCGGGGAGCTGTTTTTT,CASSSRLAGISNTGELFF
few,TRBJ2-7,TRBV6-1,-,TGTGCCAGCAGTGAAAAGTCCTACGAGCAGTACTTC,CASSEKSYEQYF
-,TRBJ2-5,TRBV5-1,-,TGCGCCAGCAGCTTGATGGCAGACCAAGAGACCCAGTACTTC,CASSLMADQETQYF
few,TRBJ1-2,TRBV19,-,TGTGCCAGTAGTTCCCAGGGTCGGGGGAATGGCTACACCTTC,CASSSQGRGNGYTF
-,TRBJ2-5,TRBV15,TRBD1,TGTGCCACCAGCATTGGGACAGTTGGGACCCAGTACTTC,CATSIGTVGTQYF
-,TRBJ2-7,TRBV5-1,TRBD2,TGCGCCAGCAGCGGGGGACTAGCGGGAGTCGACGAGCAGTACTTC,CASSGGLAGVDEQYF
-,TRBJ2-7,TRBV5-1,-,TGCGCCAGCAGCTTACTAGGGGGAGACTACGAGCAGTACTTC,CASSLLGGDYEQYF
-,TRBJ2-1,TRBV2,-,TGTGCCAGCAGCGGAAGGATGTCCTACAATGAGCAGTTCTTC,CASSGRMSYNEQFF
-,TRBJ2-5,TRBV25-1,-,TGTGCCAGCAGCCCGCTCGACAGGTACCAAGAGACCCAGTACTTC,CASSPLDRYQETQYF
-,TRBJ2-1,TRBV25-1,-,TGTGCCAGCAGTGAAGTGGGCAGTGAGCAGTTCTTC,CASSEVGSEQFF
once,TRBJ2-7,TRBV19,-,TGTGCCAGTAGTGCGGGAAGACAGGATACAGAGCAGTACTTC,CASSAGRQDTEQYF
-,TRBJ2-7,TRBV11-3,-,TGTGCCAGCAGCGCGGACAGCTACGAGCAGTACTTC,CASSADSYEQYF
many,TRBJ1-1,TRBV5-4,-,TGTGCCAGCAGCTTGGGCCAGGAAACTGAAGCTTTCTTT,CASSLGQETEAFF
-,TRBJ1-5,TRBV6-5,TRBD1,TGTGCCAGCAGCAAAGACAGGGCCTTGAGGCTGCCCCAGCATTTT,CASSKDRALRLPQHF
many,TRBJ1-5,TRBV2,-,TGTGCCAGCAGTGAAGGGCCGCCTGCCCATCAGCCCCAGCATTTT,CASSEGPPAHQPQHF
-,TRBJ2-1,TRBV5-4,TRBD1,TGTGCCAGCAGCTTGGGACAGGGATCCTACAATGAGCAGTTCTTC,CASSLGQGSYNEQFF